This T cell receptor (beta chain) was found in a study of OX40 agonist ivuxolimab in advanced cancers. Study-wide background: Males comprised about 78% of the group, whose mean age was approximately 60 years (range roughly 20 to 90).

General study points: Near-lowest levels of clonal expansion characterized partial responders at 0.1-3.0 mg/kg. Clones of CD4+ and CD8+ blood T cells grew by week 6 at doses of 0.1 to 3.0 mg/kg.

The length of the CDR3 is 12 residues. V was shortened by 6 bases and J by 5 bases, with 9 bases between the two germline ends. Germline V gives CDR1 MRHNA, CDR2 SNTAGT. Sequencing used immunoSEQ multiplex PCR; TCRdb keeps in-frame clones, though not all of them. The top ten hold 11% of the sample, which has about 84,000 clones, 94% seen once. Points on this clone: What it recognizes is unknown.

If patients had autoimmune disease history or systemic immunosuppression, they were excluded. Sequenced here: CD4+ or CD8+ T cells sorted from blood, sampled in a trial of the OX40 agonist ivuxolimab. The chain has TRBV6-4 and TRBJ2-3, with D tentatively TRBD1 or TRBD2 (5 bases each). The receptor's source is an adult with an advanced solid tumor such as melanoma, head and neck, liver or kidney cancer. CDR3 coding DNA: TGTGCCAGCAGGGGGGATGGAGATACGCAGTATTTT. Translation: CASRGDGDTQYF.